Included here is one T cell receptor (beta chain) sequence, with context. This sample is part of a study of shared clonotypes between healthy human individuals. Profiled with immunoSEQ multiplex PCR; TCRdb holds only in-frame clones, not every one. The sample lists around 1.5 million clones; roughly 98% were seen once. Germline-derived CDR1 and CDR2 are KGHSH and LQKENI. This CDR3 spans 17 amino acids. V was clipped by 6 bases and J by 6 bases; unmatched bases: 17. The TCR was taken from a man aged 30 to 39 in good health. The sample comprised naive CD4+ T cells sorted from blood. Subset of the sample: CD45RA+ positively selected. The J gene is TRBJ2-3, the V gene TRBV18, with 8 bases matching TRBD2. CDR3 DNA sequence: TGTGCCAGCTCTCCTACGGGACTAGTCGAAAATTCGGATACGCAGTATTTT. Protein: CASSPTGLVENSDTQYF. The whole variable domain, filled in from reference TRBV18 and TRBJ2-3, reads NAGVMQNPRHLVRRRGQEARLRCSPMKGHSHVYWYRQLPEEGLKFMVYLQKENIIDESGMPKERFSAEFPKEGPSILRIQQVVRGDSAAYFCASSPTGLVENSDTQYFGPGTRLTVL.